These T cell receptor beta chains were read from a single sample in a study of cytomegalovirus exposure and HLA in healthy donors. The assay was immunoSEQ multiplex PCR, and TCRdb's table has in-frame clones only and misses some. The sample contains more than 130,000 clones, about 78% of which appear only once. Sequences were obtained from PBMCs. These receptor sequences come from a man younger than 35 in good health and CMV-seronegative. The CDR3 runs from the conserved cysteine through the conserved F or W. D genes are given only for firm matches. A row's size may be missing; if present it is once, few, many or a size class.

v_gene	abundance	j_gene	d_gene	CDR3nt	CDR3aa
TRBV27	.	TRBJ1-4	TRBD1	TGTGCCAGCAGTTTATCGACAGGGGGCCTGCAAAAACTGTTTTTT	CASSLSTGGLQKLFF
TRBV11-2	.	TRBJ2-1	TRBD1	TGTGCCAGCAGCCCCAGACAGGGACGGACCTACAATGAGCAGTTCTTC	CASSPRQGRTYNEQFF
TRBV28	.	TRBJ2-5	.	TGTGCCAGCACCCAGATAGGCCGGGAAGAGACCCAGTACTTC	CASTQIGREETQYF
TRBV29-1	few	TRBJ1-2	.	TGCAGCGCTGGGGGCAGGGATTATGGCTACACCTTC	CSAGGRDYGYTF
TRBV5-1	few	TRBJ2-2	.	TGCGCCAGCAGCTTGGCCATGAGAACGATTAGCTCCACCGGGGAGCTGTTTTTT	CASSLAMRTISSTGELFF
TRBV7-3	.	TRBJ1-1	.	TGTGCCAGCAGCTTAAATACAGGGAGTAACACTGAAGCTTTCTTT	CASSLNTGSNTEAFF
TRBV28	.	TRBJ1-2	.	TGTGCCAGCAGTATACATGGACAGATCTATGGCTACACCTTC	CASSIHGQIYGYTF
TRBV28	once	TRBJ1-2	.	TGTGCCAGCAGTTTCGACAGGCTTTATTATGGCTACACCTTC	CASSFDRLYYGYTF
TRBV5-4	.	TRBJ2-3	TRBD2	TGTGCCAGCAGTCCTAGCGGGGGGGCCGAGAGCACAGATACGCAGTATTTT	CASSPSGGAESTDTQYF
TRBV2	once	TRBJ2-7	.	TGTGCCAGCAGTGAGATCCCATCAGGGGAAAACTACGAGCAGTACTTC	CASSEIPSGENYEQYF
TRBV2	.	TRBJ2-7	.	TGTGCCAGCAGTGTTTGGGGAGGCCGCTACGAGCAGTACTTC	CASSVWGGRYEQYF
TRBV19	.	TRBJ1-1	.	TGTGCCAGTAGTATTCCTCTTGCAGGGAAAAACACTGAAGCTTTCTTT	CASSIPLAGKNTEAFF
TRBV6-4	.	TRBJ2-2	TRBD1	TGTGCCGGCAGTGAGGGACAGGGAAACGGGGAGCTGTTTTTT	CAGSEGQGNGELFF
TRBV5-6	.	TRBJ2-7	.	TGTGCCAGCAGCTTGATTGGCGGGGCCGCCTACGAGCAGTACTTC	CASSLIGGAAYEQYF
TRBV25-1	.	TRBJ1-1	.	TGTGCCAGCAGTGCCACCGACAGGCTCTACACTGAAGCTTTCTTT	CASSATDRLYTEAFF
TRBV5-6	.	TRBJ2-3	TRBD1	TGTGCCAGCAGCTTCCGGGACAGGGGGACAGATACGCAGTATTTT	CASSFRDRGTDTQYF
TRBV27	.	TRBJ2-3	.	TGTGCCAGCAGTTCCCAAGCACTCGTCACAGATACGCAGTATTTT	CASSSQALVTDTQYF
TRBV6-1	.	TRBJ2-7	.	TGTGCCAGCAGCCCGGAGGCGGGAGACAGGGGCGAGCAGTACTTC	CASSPEAGDRGEQYF
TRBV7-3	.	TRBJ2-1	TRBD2	TGTGCCAGCAGCTTTAGCGGGAGTTCGGATGAGCAGTTCTTC	CASSFSGSSDEQFF
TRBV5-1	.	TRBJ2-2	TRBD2	TGCGCCAGCAGCGCCGCAGGGAGGGCTGGGCTGTTTTTT	CASSAAGRAGLFF
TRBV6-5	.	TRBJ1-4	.	TGTGCCAGCAGTTACTCGAGGTGGGAAAAACTGTTTTTT	CASSYSRWEKLFF
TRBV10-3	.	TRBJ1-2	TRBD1	TGTGCCATCAGTGAGTCGGGAGACAGGGGAGGCGGCTACACCTTC	CAISESGDRGGGYTF
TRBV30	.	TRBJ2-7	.	TGTGCCTGGGGGGCAGAGTCCTACGAGCAGTACTTC	CAWGAESYEQYF
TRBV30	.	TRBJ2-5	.	TGTGCCTGGAGTAGCAGGATTCAAGAGACCCAGTACTTC	CAWSSRIQETQYF
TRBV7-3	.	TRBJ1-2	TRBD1	TGTGCCAGCAGCTTAGCAGGGGGAAGGGAGCGCTACACCTTC	CASSLAGGRERYTF
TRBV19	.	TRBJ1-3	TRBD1	TGTGCCAGTAGTAGGGACAGGGTGGGTGGAAACACCATATATTTT	CASSRDRVGGNTIYF
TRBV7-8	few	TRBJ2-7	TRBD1	TGTGCCAGCAGCAAGGGACAGGGAAACGAGCAGTACTTC	CASSKGQGNEQYF
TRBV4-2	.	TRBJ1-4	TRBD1	TGTGCCAGCAGCCAGCCTGACAGGGTAGATGAAAAACTGTTTTTT	CASSQPDRVDEKLFF
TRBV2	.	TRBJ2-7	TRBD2	TGTGCCAGCATTGACGTGTCTAGCGGGGTCTACGAGCAGTACTTC	CASIDVSSGVYEQYF
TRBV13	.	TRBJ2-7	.	TGTGCCAGCAGCCCAAGACGGGACTCCTACGAGCAGTACTTC	CASSPRRDSYEQYF
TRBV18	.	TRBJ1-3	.	TGTGCCAGCTCACCAACACAGGAATACTCTGGAAACACCATATATTTT	CASSPTQEYSGNTIYF
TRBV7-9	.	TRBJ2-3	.	TGTGCCAGCAGCTTATACATAGGAGCAGATACGCAGTATTTT	CASSLYIGADTQYF
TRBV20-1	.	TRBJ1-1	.	TGCAGTGCTAGCCAGAACACTGAAGCTTTCTTT	CSASQNTEAFF
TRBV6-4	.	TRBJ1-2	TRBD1	TGTGCCAGCAGTGCGGGACAGGGGGCGGGTGGCTACACCTTC	CASSAGQGAGGYTF
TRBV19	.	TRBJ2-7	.	TGTGCCAGTAGTATACAGGCCGGCTACTACGAGCAGTACTTC	CASSIQAGYYEQYF
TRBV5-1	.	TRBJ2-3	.	TGCGCCAGCAGCTTGGAAGGCGGACAGCGGACAGATACGCAGTATTTT	CASSLEGGQRTDTQYF
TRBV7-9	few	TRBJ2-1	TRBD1	TGTGCCAGCAGCTTAGTGGGACAGGGTACCTACAATGAGCAGTTCTTC	CASSLVGQGTYNEQFF
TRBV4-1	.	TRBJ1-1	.	TGCGCCAGCAGCCAACACAGAATTTCGAACACTGAAGCTTTCTTT	CASSQHRISNTEAFF
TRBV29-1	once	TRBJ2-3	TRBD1	TGCAGCGCCCCGTTGGACAGGACTGGCCCGGCAGATACGCAGTATTTT	CSAPLDRTGPADTQYF
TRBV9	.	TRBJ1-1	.	TGTGCCAGCAGCGAAGATAGCACTGAAGCTTTCTTT	CASSEDSTEAFF